This is a list of T cell receptor beta chains from one sample in a study of blood T cell repertoires in COVID-19. Data came from immunoSEQ multiplex PCR; TCRdb stores just in-frame clones and leaves some out. The profile shows a few hundred thousand clones, roughly 91% of them singletons. Sequencing was carried out using peripheral blood. These receptors all stem from a man aged 25 to 40 with acute or convalescent COVID-19. The CDR3 runs from the conserved cysteine through the conserved F or W. D genes are given only for firm matches. For some rows the clone size is stated as once, few or many, or as a class when expanded; others skip it.

j_call d_call v_call clone_size cdr3_nt cdr3_aa
TRBJ1-2 NA TRBV9 NA TGTGCCAGCAGCGTAGGACAGTCCTCACTAGGCTACACCTTC CASSVGQSSLGYTF
TRBJ1-1 TRBD1 TRBV6-1 NA TGTGCCAGCAGTGCGGGACAGGGTCTCATGAACACTGAAGCTTTCTTT CASSAGQGLMNTEAFF
TRBJ2-1 TRBD2 TRBV29-1 NA TGCAGCGTTGACGGACTAGCGGGAGGGATCGACAATGAGCAGTTCTTC CSVDGLAGGIDNEQFF
TRBJ2-1 NA TRBV9 NA TGTGCCAGCAGTATGACTGCGAAGCCCCATGAGCAGTTCTTC CASSMTAKPHEQFF
TRBJ2-1 TRBD1 TRBV14 NA TGTGCCAGCAGCCAAGGTCCCTGGGGAGTGGACAGGTACTATGAGCAGTTCTTC CASSQGPWGVDRYYEQFF
TRBJ1-2 TRBD1 TRBV19 NA TGTGCCAGTAAACTACAGGGGGCAGGTGGCTACACCTTC CASKLQGAGGYTF
TRBJ2-7 TRBD1 TRBV5-1 once TGCGCCAGCAGCTTGTTTGGACAGGGGGCAATCTACGAGCAGTACTTC CASSLFGQGAIYEQYF
TRBJ2-3 NA TRBV29-1 NA TGCAGCGCTGTGGAGGGGTCTCGAACAGATACGCAGTATTTT CSAVEGSRTDTQYF
TRBJ2-3 TRBD2 TRBV18 NA TGTGCCAGCTCACCGGTTAGCGGGAGTGGGGTCCCAGATACGCAGTATTTT CASSPVSGSGVPDTQYF
TRBJ1-1 NA TRBV5-6 NA TGTGCCAGCAGCTTTGAAGGGGTATTCACTGAAGCTTTCTTT CASSFEGVFTEAFF
TRBJ1-3 TRBD1 TRBV28 NA TGTGCCAGCAGGGGTGGGACAGTTTCTGGAAACACCATATATTTT CASRGGTVSGNTIYF
TRBJ1-1 TRBD1 TRBV28 NA TGTGCCAGCAGTGTACAGGGGCTCTTCTTGGACACTGAAGCTTTCTTT CASSVQGLFLDTEAFF
TRBJ1-6 TRBD1 TRBV5-1 NA TGCGCCAGCAGCGTGGACAGGGGTTATTCACCCCTCCACTTT CASSVDRGYSPLHF
TRBJ2-5 NA TRBV3-1/TRBV3-2 NA TGTGCCAGCAGCCAAGATAGACGGAGGGAGACCCAGTACTTC CASSQDRRRETQYF
TRBJ1-5 TRBD1 TRBV27 NA TGTGCCAGCAGTGGACAGGGGATACAGCCCCAGCATTTT CASSGQGIQPQHF
TRBJ1-1 NA TRBV9 NA TGTGCCAGCAGCGAAACTCACAGCTACACTGAAGCTTTCTTT CASSETHSYTEAFF
TRBJ2-1 TRBD1 TRBV11-2 NA TGTGCCAGCAGTTACGGACAGGGCTCCTACAATGAGCAGTTCTTC CASSYGQGSYNEQFF
TRBJ1-4 TRBD1 TRBV5-1 NA TGCGCCAGCAGCTTAGGGACAGGGGGCCGTGAAAAACTGTTTTTT CASSLGTGGREKLFF
TRBJ1-2 TRBD1 TRBV28 NA TGTGCCAGCGGGACAGGGGGTTTGGCTAACTATGGCTACACCTTC CASGTGGLANYGYTF
TRBJ1-2 TRBD1 TRBV29-1 NA TGCAGCGCCAGGACCGGGACAGGGGGCGCCGATTCGGATGGCTACACCTTC CSARTGTGGADSDGYTF
TRBJ2-7 NA TRBV13 NA TGTGCCAGCAGTCCTAGACTAATCCAGGGGAAAGCCTACGAGCAGTACTTC CASSPRLIQGKAYEQYF
TRBJ2-1 NA TRBV5-1 once TGCGCCAGCAGCCGCCAGGAGGGGGGGAGTTGGGATGAGCAGTTCTTC CASSRQEGGSWDEQFF
TRBJ2-3 TRBD2 TRBV27 NA TGTGCCAGCAGTTTAAGGATGGATAGCGGGGGCCTCACAGATACGCAGTATTTT CASSLRMDSGGLTDTQYF
TRBJ2-5 NA TRBV7-9 NA TGTGCCAGCAGCTTAGCGTATCAGGTTAAAGAGACCCAGTACTTC CASSLAYQVKETQYF
TRBJ2-1 NA TRBV24-1 few TGTGCCACCAGTGATACCGACACCGCCTACAATGAGCAGTTCTTC CATSDTDTAYNEQFF
TRBJ2-2 TRBD2 TRBV10-3 few TGTGCCATCAGTAGTCAGGGACTAGGCGGTCCCGGGGAGCTGTTTTTT CAISSQGLGGPGELFF
TRBJ2-5 NA TRBV18 NA TGTGCCAGCTCACTCCTACTAGGGACTCAAGAGACCCAGTACTTC CASSLLLGTQETQYF
TRBJ1-1 TRBD1 TRBV5-1 NA TGCGCCAGCAGCTGGGACAGGAACACTGAAGCTTTCTTT CASSWDRNTEAFF
TRBJ1-1 NA TRBV7-3 NA TGTGCCAGCAGCTCAGACGGGGGGATGAACACTGAAGCTTTCTTT CASSSDGGMNTEAFF
TRBJ2-5 NA TRBV12-5 NA TGTGCTAGTGGCTGGGGGGTAGACTTACAAGAGACCCAGTACTTC CASGWGVDLQETQYF
TRBJ2-6 NA TRBV18 NA TGTGCCAGCTCACGCATACACAGGGCTGGGGCCAACGTCCTGACTTTC CASSRIHRAGANVLTF
TRBJ1-2 TRBD1 TRBV6-5 few TGTGCCAGCAGGCGCCAGACAGGGGGCGATGGCTACACCTTC CASRRQTGGDGYTF
TRBJ1-5 TRBD1 TRBV18 NA TGTGCCAGCTCACCATTCGGGACAGGGGAGAGCAATCAGCCCCAGCATTTT CASSPFGTGESNQPQHF
TRBJ1-6 NA TRBV4-2 NA TGTGCCAGCAGCCAAGATCGGAATTCACCCCTCCACTTT CASSQDRNSPLHF
TRBJ2-2 NA TRBV19 NA TGTGCCAGTAGTATACAGGGATGGGGGGAGCTGTTTTTT CASSIQGWGELFF
TRBJ2-7 TRBD1 TRBV5-1 NA TGCGCCAGCAGACAGACAGGGGCTACCTACGAGCAGTACTTC CASRQTGATYEQYF
TRBJ1-2 NA TRBV19 NA TGTGCCAGTAGTATGGGCGGGACTTCCGGCGGCTATGGCTACACCTTC CASSMGGTSGGYGYTF
TRBJ1-1 NA TRBV5-6 NA TGTGCCAGCAGCTTGACTTATCGAAACACTGAAGCTTTCTTT CASSLTYRNTEAFF
TRBJ2-2 NA TRBV5-1 NA TGCGCCAGCAGCTTCAGGGAAGGGGGCACCGGGGAGCTGTTTTTT CASSFREGGTGELFF
TRBJ2-1 TRBD2 TRBV30 NA TGTGCCTGGAGTGTAGTGTCGGGACTAGCCCCTGAGAGGGGCTCCTACAATGAGCAGTTCTTC CAWSVVSGLAPERGSYNEQFF
TRBJ2-3 TRBD2 TRBV18 NA TGTGCCAGCTCCTACGGGAGGGGAGTGAATACGCAGTATTTT CASSYGRGVNTQYF
TRBJ1-4 TRBD1 TRBV6-5 NA TGTGCCAGCAGGTGGGGGACAGGGAGGGAAAAACTGTTTTTT CASRWGTGREKLFF
TRBJ2-7 NA TRBV9 NA TGTGCCAGCAGCGTAGGCAGGGCCAGCTCCTACGAGCAGTACTTC CASSVGRASSYEQYF
TRBJ1-2 TRBD1 TRBV7-2 NA TGTGCCAGCAGCCAGGGGGGCAGGATAAACTATGGCTACACCTTC CASSQGGRINYGYTF
TRBJ2-1 NA TRBV21-1 NA TGTGCCAGCAGCAAAGAAAGGGGGCGCCGGAATGAGCAGTTCTTC CASSKERGRRNEQFF
TRBJ2-7 TRBD2 TRBV11-3 NA TGTGCCAGCAGCTTAGCCGGCGGGGGGATCTACGAGCAGTACTTC CASSLAGGGIYEQYF
TRBJ1-1 NA TRBV6-5 NA TGTGCCAGCAGTAGGGCGGGGAAGGCTTTCTTT CASSRAGKAFF
TRBJ1-1 NA TRBV5-6 NA TGTGCCAGCAGCTCCCCAAAGGGGGGGGGCGGGAGCACTGAAGCTTTCTTT CASSSPKGGGGSTEAFF
TRBJ2-5 TRBD1 TRBV7-8 NA TGTGCCAGCAGCTTCGGGACAGGGGTTCGAGAGACCCAGTACTTC CASSFGTGVRETQYF
TRBJ2-7 TRBD2 TRBV7-2 NA TGTGCCAGCAGCCGCGGGACTAGCGGGGTTTACGAGCAGTACTTC CASSRGTSGVYEQYF
TRBJ2-1 NA TRBV4-1 NA TGCGCCAGCAGCAGCATCAATGAGCAGTTCTTC CASSSINEQFF
TRBJ1-2 NA TRBV6-2/TRBV6-3 NA TGTGCCAGCAGTTGGACCGGGACAACCTTTCAGGGCTACACCTTC CASSWTGTTFQGYTF
TRBJ2-1 NA TRBV10-3 NA TGTGCCATCAAATCCGAGGGCCGATACAATGAGCAGTTCTTC CAIKSEGRYNEQFF